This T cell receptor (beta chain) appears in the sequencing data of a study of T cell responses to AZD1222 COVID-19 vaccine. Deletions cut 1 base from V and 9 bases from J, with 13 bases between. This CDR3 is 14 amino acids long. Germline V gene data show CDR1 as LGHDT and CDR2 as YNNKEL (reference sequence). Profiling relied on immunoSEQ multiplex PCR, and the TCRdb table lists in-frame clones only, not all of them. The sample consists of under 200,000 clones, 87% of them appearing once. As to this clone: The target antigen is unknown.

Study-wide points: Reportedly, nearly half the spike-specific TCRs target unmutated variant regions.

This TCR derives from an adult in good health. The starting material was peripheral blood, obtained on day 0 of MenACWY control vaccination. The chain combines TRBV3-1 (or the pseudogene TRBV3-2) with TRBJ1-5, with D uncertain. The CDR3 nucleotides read TGTGCCAGCAGCCAAGGGTTCCGGGGTCGGCCCCAGCATTTT. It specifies CASSQGFRGRPQHF.